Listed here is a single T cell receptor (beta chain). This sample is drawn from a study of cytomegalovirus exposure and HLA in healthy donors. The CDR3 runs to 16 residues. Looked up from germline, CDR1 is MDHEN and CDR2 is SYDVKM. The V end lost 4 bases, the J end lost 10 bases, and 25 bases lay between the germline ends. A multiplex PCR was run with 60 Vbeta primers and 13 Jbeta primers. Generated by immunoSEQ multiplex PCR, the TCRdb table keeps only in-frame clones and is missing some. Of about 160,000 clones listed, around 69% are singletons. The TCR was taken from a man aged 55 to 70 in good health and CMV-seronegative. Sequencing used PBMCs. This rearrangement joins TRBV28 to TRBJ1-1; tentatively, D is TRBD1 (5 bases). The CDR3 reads CASSSTGTPAARRAFF. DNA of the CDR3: TGTGCCAGCAGTTCAACCGGGACTCCCGCCGCCCGTCGAGCTTTCTTT.